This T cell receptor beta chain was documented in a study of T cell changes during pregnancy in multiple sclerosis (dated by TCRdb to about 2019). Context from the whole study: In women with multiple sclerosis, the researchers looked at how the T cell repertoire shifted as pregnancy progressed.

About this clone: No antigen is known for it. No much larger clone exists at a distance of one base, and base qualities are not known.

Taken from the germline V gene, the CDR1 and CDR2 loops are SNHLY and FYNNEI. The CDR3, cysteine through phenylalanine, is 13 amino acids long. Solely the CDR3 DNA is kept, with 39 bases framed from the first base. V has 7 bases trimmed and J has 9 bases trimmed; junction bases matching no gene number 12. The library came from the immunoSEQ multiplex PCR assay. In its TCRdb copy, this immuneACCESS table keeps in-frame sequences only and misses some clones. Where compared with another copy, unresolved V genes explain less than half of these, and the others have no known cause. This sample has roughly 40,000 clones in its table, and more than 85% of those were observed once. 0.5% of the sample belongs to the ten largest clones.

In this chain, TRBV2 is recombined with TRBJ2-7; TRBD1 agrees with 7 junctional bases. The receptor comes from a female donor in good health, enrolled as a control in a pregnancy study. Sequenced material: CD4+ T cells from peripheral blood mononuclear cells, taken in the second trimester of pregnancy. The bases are TGTGCCAGCACTACAGGGGCGCAAATCGGGCAGTACTTC. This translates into CASTTGAQIGQYF. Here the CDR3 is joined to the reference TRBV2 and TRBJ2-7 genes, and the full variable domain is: EPEVTQTPSHQVTQMGQEVILRCVPISNHLYFYWYRQILGQKVEFLVSFYNNEISEKSEIFDDQFSVERPDGSNFTLKIRSTKLEDSAMYFCASTTGAQIGQYFGPGTRLTVT.